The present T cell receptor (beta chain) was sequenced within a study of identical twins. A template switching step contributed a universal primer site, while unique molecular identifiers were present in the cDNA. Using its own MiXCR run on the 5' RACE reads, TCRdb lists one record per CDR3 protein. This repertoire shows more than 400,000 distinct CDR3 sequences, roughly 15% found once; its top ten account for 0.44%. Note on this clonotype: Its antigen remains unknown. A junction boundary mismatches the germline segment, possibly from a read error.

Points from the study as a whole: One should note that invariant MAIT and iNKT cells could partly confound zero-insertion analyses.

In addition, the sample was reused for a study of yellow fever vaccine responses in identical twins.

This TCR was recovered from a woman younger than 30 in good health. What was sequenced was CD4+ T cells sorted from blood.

The CDR3 loop is CASSARTSGRIDNEQSF. DNA of the CDR3: TGTGCCAGCAGCGCCCGGACTAGCGGAAGGATAGACAATGAGCAGTCCTTC. The V and J genes are TRBV3-1 and TRBJ2-1, with 10 bases aligning to TRBD2. Germline V gene sequence: CDR1 LGHDT, CDR2 YNNKEL (reference sequence). The CDR3 is 17 amino acids.